This T cell receptor beta chain was observed in a study of cytomegalovirus exposure and HLA in healthy donors. Study findings and constraints: TCR beta chain V- and J-gene trimming was linked, in a later analysis, to a missense variant in DCLRE1C.

Turning to this clone: Its specificity is not known.

Per the germline V gene, CDR1 is LNHDA and CDR2 is SQIVND (reference sequence). Trimming pared 5 bases from V and 8 bases from J, leaving 15 bases between. The CDR3 loop spans 13 amino acids. The PCR ran on 60 Vbeta and 13 Jbeta primers. TCRdb keeps only in-frame clones here, not all; method: immunoSEQ multiplex PCR. The sample has more than 150,000 clones, around 83% seen once. The sample taken for sequencing was PBMCs. The gene calls are TRBV19 and TRBJ1-2; D is ambiguous. This TCR came from a man over 45 in good health and CMV-seronegative. CDR3 protein: CASSRRREDGYTF. CDR3 DNA: TGTGCCAGTAGTCGCCGGAGGGAGGACGGCTACACCTTC.